A single sample gave rise to the 5 T cell receptor beta chains below, sequenced in a study of CD8 T cells in Susac syndrome. With random hexamers, reverse transcription was performed on about 0.45 to 1 ug of RNA. TCRdb called the immunoSEQ multiplex PCR reads again in MiXCR, with one record for every CDR3 protein. The profile covers more than 120,000 distinct CDR3 sequences, with around 94% appearing a single time and roughly 0.083% taken by the ten largest. Sequenced material: CD4+ T cells from PBMCs. These receptors came from a human donor in good health.

The gene calls are TRBV27 and TRBJ2-7, with D tentatively TRBD2 (6 bases). CDR1 is MNHEY, CDR2 SMNVEV, per germline (reference sequence). Trimming shortened V by 4 bases and J by 5 bases, and 15 bases separated the two germline ends. The CDR3 runs to 14 residues. CDR3: CASSYGGRVDEQYF. For the CDR3, the DNA is TGTGCCAGCAGTTACGGGGGACGGGTGGACGAGCAGTACTTC.

The CDR3, as DNA: TGTGCCAGCAGCCCCGCGGGACAGGACTATGGCTACACCTTC. Translated, it gives CASSPAGQDYGYTF. The chain uses TRBV5-4 and TRBJ1-2; the match to TRBD1 covers 8 bases. Per germline, CDR1 SGHNT and CDR2 YYREEE (reference sequence). J was trimmed by 3 bases and V by 4 bases; bases with no gene match: 5. This CDR3 region has 14 residues.

The chain couples TRBV3-1 to TRBJ2-5; 8 bases line up with TRBD2. Trimming cost V 3 bases and J 2 bases; bases outside gene matches: 8. Germline lookup yields CDR1 LGHDT and CDR2 YNNKEL (reference sequence). CDR3 length: 16 residues. CDR3 region: CASSHLAASGQETQYF. The CDR3 DNA reads as TGTGCCAGCAGCCACCTTGCGGCTAGCGGGCAAGAGACCCAGTACTTC.

The chain carries TRBV20-1 and TRBJ2-2; 7 bases fit TRBD1. V shed 0 bases, J shed 7 bases, and the junction held 11 bases outside the gene matches. CDR3 length: 16 residues. In germline, CDR1 is DFQATT, CDR2 SNEGSKA (reference sequence). The CDR3 nucleotides read TGCAGTGCTAGAGATCAGGCGGTCAGGGGGATCGGGGAGCTGTTTTTT. Amino acid sequence: CSARDQAVRGIGELFF.

The chain has TRBV25-1 and TRBJ1-4; TRBD1 matches at 8 bases. The J segment lost 8 bases and the V segment lost 6 bases, leaving 5 bases of the junction unmatched. Germline CDR1 is MGHDK and CDR2 is SYGVNS. The CDR3 totals 13 residues. Here the CDR3 reads CASSQGQVEKLFF. For the CDR3, the DNA is TGTGCCAGCAGCCAGGGACAGGTGGAAAAACTGTTTTTT.